This TCR beta chain appears in the sequencing data of a study of PD-L1 blockade in urothelial cancer. This clone was recorded once. Some clones are missing from TCRdb's copy, which holds only in-frame ones; the method was immunoSEQ multiplex PCR. There are 66,000 or so clones in the sample; about 88% occur only once, and approximately 11% lies in the top ten. The sample's time point: peripheral blood 6 weeks after treatment start. The sample consisted of PBMCs, taken around atezolizumab (anti-PD-L1) treatment. The source of this sequence is a man in his 60s with urothelial cancer.

The CDR3 loop is CASSQSTGTGGKTTEAFF. The CDR3 region has the DNA TGCGCCAGCAGCCAGAGCACAGGGACAGGGGGAAAAACCACTGAAGCTTTCTTT. The gene calls are TRBV4-1 and TRBJ1-1; 11 bases match TRBD1. The CDR3 has 18 residues. Germline V gene lookup returns CDR1 MGHRA and CDR2 YSYEKL. With 3 bases clipped from V and 4 bases from J, the junction kept 13 bases outside the gene matches.